This note documents a single T cell receptor beta chain sequence. There is no known antigen for this receptor. Base-call qualities are not available, and no considerably larger clone is one nucleotide away. The immunoSEQ Assay, a bias-controlled multiplex PCR, was used to amplify TCRbeta CDR3 regions from genomic DNA. From the authors' description of their analysis: The number of nucleated cells in each sample was estimated by amplification of reference gene primers within the assay. Sequence reads were collapsed and filtered to measure the absolute abundance of every unique TCRbeta CDR3 rearrangement. Productive Simpson clonality was computed per sample as the square root of Simpson's diversity index over productive rearrangements. What TCRdb holds here is the immuneACCESS table cut down to in-frame rearrangements. Part of the clones is not present; checked against another copy, under half of the missing clones reflect an unresolved V gene, and the others are unexplained. The V and J calls and clone size are taken from that table; D and trimming were inferred from the DNA. This sample holds 200,000 to 250,000 clones; approximately 85% were observed only once. The ten largest clones take up more than 2% of the sample.

This entry belongs to a study of blood T cell repertoires in COVID-19 (TCRdb year 2020). Notes on the research overall: Samples from collaborators originated in the United States, Italy and Spain and spanned both the acute and convalescent phases of COVID-19. The samples were drawn from the first 160 participants of the ongoing ImmuneRACE study and from 1,254 subjects provided by 6 global collaborators. The material from the prospective study consisted of cDNA or gDNA derived from T cells, B-cell-depleted T cells, or PBMCs. The repertoires were released in a freely available public database meant as a resource for research on the immune response to SARS-CoV-2. A de-identified subject ID, COVID-19 status, age in years and sex were almost always included in the sample metadata. Subjects who had been exposed to COVID-19, were actively infected with it, or had recovered from it provided the deeply sampled blood TCRbeta repertoires that made up the dataset. Where available, HLA class I and class II types were taken from metadata supplied by the sample provider and were not determined by assay-based typing.

The cysteine opens and the phenylalanine closes a CDR3 of 15 amino acids. Here the CDR3 DNA is all that survives: 45 bases in frame from base 1. Looking up the germline V gene (reference sequence) yields CDR1 LNHDA and CDR2 SQIVND. The junction shows trimming of 6 bases on V and 2 bases on J, and the gene matches do not reach 9 bases of it. One collaborating source in Seattle enrolled patients during active infection and followed them longitudinally through the course of disease. Each collaborating institution followed its own protocols to collect whole blood in K2EDTA tubes. For TCRbeta analysis, collaborators shipped samples as frozen whole blood, isolated PBMCs, or DNA extracted from either of those sample types. On the study overall, not on this receptor specifically: Clinical and demographic metadata were provided uncurated, with the amount varying by source and participant.

Source material: peripheral blood. This chain is built from TRBV19 and TRBJ1-1, and 7 bases in between align with TRBD1. This receptor was obtained from a woman aged 70-85 years with COVID-19, enrolled during active disease. Read as DNA, the sequence is TGTGCCAGTAGGGACAGGATGAGCCGTAACACTGAAGCTTTCTTT. Its translation reads: CASRDRMSRNTEAFF.